Listed below are T cell receptor beta chains from one sample, sequenced in a study of Ad26.COV2.S vaccination and SARS-CoV-2 variants. The table came from immunoSEQ multiplex PCR; TCRdb's copy has only in-frame clones and leaves some out. The data show 410,000 or so clones, around 93% seen once. The sequences come from peripheral blood, collected in a trial of Ad26.COV2.S vaccine versus placebo. These receptors came from a person aged 18 to 59 who received the Ad26.COV2.S COVID-19 vaccine or a placebo. The CDR3 runs from the conserved cysteine through the conserved F or W. A D gene is named only where the DNA matches it firmly. Clone size is shown for a subset of rows, as once, few, many or a class of expanded clone.

d_call: .; v_call: TRBV9; clone_size: .; cdr3_length: 15; j_call: TRBJ2-2; cdr3_aa: CASSVGGTNTGELFF; cdr3_nt: TGTGCCAGCAGCGTTGGGGGAACGAACACCGGGGAGCTGTTTTTT
d_call: .; v_call: TRBV19; clone_size: .; cdr3_length: 13; j_call: TRBJ2-1; cdr3_aa: CASSTAGWDEQFF; cdr3_nt: TGTGCCAGTAGCACGGCTGGGTGGGATGAGCAGTTCTTC
d_call: .; v_call: TRBV6-1; clone_size: .; cdr3_length: 16; j_call: TRBJ1-1; cdr3_aa: CASSEGVGGVGTEAFF; cdr3_nt: TGTGCCAGCAGTGAAGGAGTTGGGGGAGTAGGCACTGAAGCTTTCTTT
d_call: TRBD1; v_call: TRBV27; clone_size: .; cdr3_length: 15; j_call: TRBJ2-7; cdr3_aa: CASRPIQGKAYEQYF; cdr3_nt: TGTGCCAGCAGGCCGATACAGGGGAAGGCATACGAGCAGTACTTC
d_call: TRBD1; v_call: TRBV3-1/TRBV3-2; clone_size: .; cdr3_length: 12; j_call: TRBJ2-2; cdr3_aa: CASGQGTGELFF; cdr3_nt: TGTGCCAGCGGACAGGGAACCGGGGAGCTGTTTTTT
d_call: TRBD2; v_call: TRBV10-1; clone_size: few; cdr3_length: 17; j_call: TRBJ2-4; cdr3_aa: CARMGLAGGIAKNIQYF; cdr3_nt: TGCGCCAGGATGGGACTAGCGGGGGGGATAGCCAAAAACATTCAGTACTTC
d_call: .; v_call: TRBV4-3; clone_size: .; cdr3_length: 15; j_call: TRBJ2-2; cdr3_aa: CASSQDLPDTGELFF; cdr3_nt: TGCGCCAGCAGCCAAGACCTCCCAGACACCGGGGAGCTGTTTTTT
d_call: .; v_call: TRBV30; clone_size: .; cdr3_length: 14; j_call: TRBJ2-5; cdr3_aa: CAWSEIGVTETQYF; cdr3_nt: TGTGCCTGGAGTGAAATTGGGGTTACAGAGACCCAGTACTTC
d_call: .; v_call: TRBV7-9; clone_size: .; cdr3_length: 11; j_call: TRBJ2-1; cdr3_aa: CASSSYHEQFF; cdr3_nt: TGTGCCAGCAGCTCATATCACGAGCAGTTCTTC
d_call: TRBD1; v_call: TRBV7-9; clone_size: .; cdr3_length: 13; j_call: TRBJ2-7; cdr3_aa: CASSPDRAYEQYF; cdr3_nt: TGTGCCAGCAGCCCGGACAGGGCCTACGAGCAGTACTTC
d_call: .; v_call: TRBV6-4; clone_size: .; cdr3_length: 15; j_call: TRBJ2-1; cdr3_aa: CASRRNLQDYNEQFF; cdr3_nt: TGTGCCAGCAGGCGAAATTTGCAAGACTACAATGAGCAGTTCTTC
d_call: .; v_call: TRBV19; clone_size: .; cdr3_length: 14; j_call: TRBJ2-7; cdr3_aa: CASSPNPLAYEQYF; cdr3_nt: TGTGCCAGTAGTCCTAATCCCCTAGCCTACGAGCAGTACTTC
d_call: .; v_call: TRBV6-5; clone_size: .; cdr3_length: 15; j_call: TRBJ2-7; cdr3_aa: CASSYSAGGTYEQYF; cdr3_nt: TGTGCCAGCAGTTACTCGGCAGGGGGGACCTACGAGCAGTACTTC
d_call: .; v_call: TRBV19; clone_size: .; cdr3_length: 12; j_call: TRBJ1-5; cdr3_aa: CASSIGRQPQHF; cdr3_nt: TGTGCCAGTAGTATTGGCCGTCAGCCCCAGCATTTT
d_call: TRBD1; v_call: TRBV28; clone_size: .; cdr3_length: 16; j_call: TRBJ1-1; cdr3_aa: CASSEGQVSLNTEAFF; cdr3_nt: TGTGCCAGCAGCGAAGGACAGGTTTCTCTGAACACTGAAGCTTTCTTT
d_call: TRBD2; v_call: TRBV5-1; clone_size: .; cdr3_length: 15; j_call: TRBJ2-3; cdr3_aa: CASRVLAGGTDTQYF; cdr3_nt: TGCGCCAGCAGAGTACTAGCGGGGGGCACAGATACGCAGTATTTT
d_call: .; v_call: TRBV7-9; clone_size: .; cdr3_length: 16; j_call: TRBJ1-2; cdr3_aa: CASSLAIQLANYGYTF; cdr3_nt: TGTGCCAGCAGCTTAGCCATTCAGCTAGCTAACTATGGCTACACCTTC
d_call: .; v_call: TRBV7-2; clone_size: .; cdr3_length: 14; j_call: TRBJ1-2; cdr3_aa: CASSLVGADYGYTF; cdr3_nt: TGTGCCAGCAGCTTGGTTGGGGCGGACTATGGCTACACCTTC
d_call: .; v_call: TRBV19; clone_size: .; cdr3_length: 13; j_call: TRBJ2-7; cdr3_aa: CASSIDSSYEQYF; cdr3_nt: TGTGCCAGTAGTATAGACAGCTCCTACGAGCAGTACTTC
d_call: .; v_call: TRBV7-9; clone_size: .; cdr3_length: 14; j_call: TRBJ2-7; cdr3_aa: CASSPTGASYEQYF; cdr3_nt: TGTGCCAGCAGCCCGACCGGGGCCTCCTACGAGCAGTACTTC
d_call: .; v_call: TRBV27; clone_size: .; cdr3_length: 14; j_call: TRBJ2-1; cdr3_aa: CASSTGFGYNEQFF; cdr3_nt: TGTGCCAGCAGCACAGGGTTCGGGTACAATGAGCAGTTCTTC
d_call: .; v_call: TRBV5-1; clone_size: .; cdr3_length: 14; j_call: TRBJ2-7; cdr3_aa: CASSLRPGAGEQYF; cdr3_nt: TGCGCCAGCAGCTTGAGGCCGGGGGCGGGCGAGCAGTACTTC